This T cell receptor beta chain was identified during a study of T cells in Graves' hyperthyroidism and ophthalmopathy. Study outcomes and limitations: The model identified upcoming ophthalmopathy a median roughly 6.5 months ahead of onset. Researchers report that a 13 V-J model separated ophthalmopathy from stable hyperthyroidism.

The source material, RNA transcripts, was used to amplify TCR beta CDR3 regions. The HTBI primer set served for first-round RT-PCR of the TCR CDR3. TCRdb processed the multiplex PCR reads anew with MiXCR; each CDR3 protein has one entry. The sample has around 560,000 distinct CDR3 sequences, about a sixth seen once. Turning to this clonotype: Its antigen is currently unknown. A much larger clone lies a single base off, so this may be a read error.

The CDR3 covers 14 residues. The V gene lost 2 bases and the J gene lost 4 bases, with 12 bases spanning the gap. The germline CDR1 and CDR2 sequences are SGHRS and YFSETQ. The TCR originated in a woman younger than 35 with Graves' hyperthyroidism. The V gene is TRBV5-1, the J gene TRBJ1-2, with D unclear. Sequencing was carried out using blood. The chain's CDR3 is CASSFARAAYGYTF. DNA of the CDR3: TGCGCCAGCAGCTTCGCCCGAGCCGCCTATGGCTACACCTTC.